Listed here are 24 T cell receptor beta chains from one sample, sequenced in a study of blood T cell repertoires in COVID-19. Method: immunoSEQ multiplex PCR; TCRdb's copy keeps in-frame clones and lacks some. In the table there are 350,000 to 400,000 clones, around 90% of which are singletons. Sequencing was done on a sample of PBMCs or T cells enriched from blood (not recorded which). Every receptor here comes from a woman in her late teens or twenties who had recovered from COVID-19.

V is TRBV6-5 and J is TRBJ2-4, with TRBD2 as a possible D gene (6 bases). Germline values: CDR1 MNHEY, CDR2 SVGAGI. The germline V and J ends were trimmed by 7 bases and 4 bases, with 11 bases remaining between them. The CDR3 has 13 residues. The CDR3 loop reads CASTGDLKNIQYF. CDR3 bases: TGTGCCAGCACCGGGGACTTGAAAAACATTCAGTACTTC.

This clone was detected a few times. The chain is built from TRBV29-1 and TRBJ2-3; TRBD2 might be the D (5 bases). The CDR3 is 13 residues long. V was clipped by 6 bases and J by 3 bases, with 13 bases between them. Germline CDR1 is SQVTM and CDR2 is ANQGSEA. The chain's CDR3 is CSVAGIWTDTQYF. In nucleotides, the CDR3 is TGCAGCGTCGCCGGGATCTGGACAGATACGCAGTATTTT.

The genes are TRBV5-6 and TRBJ1-2; D gene uncertain. This CDR3 is 15 amino acids long. The V end lost 4 bases, the J end lost 4 bases, and 17 bases lay between the germline ends. CDR1 is SGHDT and CDR2 is YYEEEE in the germline V gene. The CDR3 is CASSPLVRGIYGYTF. The CDR3 bases are TGTGCCAGCAGCCCTCTGGTCCGCGGGATCTATGGCTACACCTTC.

In its sample, this clone was seen a few times. The rearrangement links TRBV5-1 to TRBJ2-3; possibly TRBD2 for D (7 bases). CDR1 and CDR2 from the germline V gene are SGHRS and YFSETQ. Trimming pared 4 bases from V and 3 bases from J, leaving 21 bases between. The CDR3 has 17 residues. CDR3 protein: CASSDTGGLFETDTQYF. In DNA, the CDR3 is TGCGCCAGCAGCGATACGGGGGGCCTATTTGAAACAGATACGCAGTATTTT.

The chain employs TRBV9 and TRBJ1-6, with 8 bases that match TRBD1. The CDR3 runs 14 residues. With V trimmed by 2 bases and J by 6 bases, 1 base remained unmatched. Germline CDR1 reads SGDLS; CDR2 reads YYNGEE. The CDR3 region is CASSVQGANSPLHF. In nucleotides, the CDR3 is TGTGCCAGCAGCGTCCAGGGGGCTAATTCACCCCTCCACTTT.

This sequence joins TRBV6-5 and TRBJ1-2; D is possibly TRBD1 (6 bases). Looked up from germline, CDR1 is MNHEY and CDR2 is SVGAGI. Trimming removed 6 bases from V and 4 bases from J, with 15 bases in between. The CDR3 is 14 amino acids. The CDR3 DNA reads TGTGCCAGCAGACCCCAGGGGTCGGGCTATGGCTACACCTTC. It specifies CASRPQGSGYGYTF.

This chain connects TRBV3-1 (or the pseudogene TRBV3-2) to TRBJ1-1, with TRBD1 identical over 12 bases. Trimming removed 0 bases from V and 3 bases from J; junction bases left unmatched: 5. The CDR3 runs to 17 residues. Germline V gene sequence: CDR1 LGHDT, CDR2 YNNKEL (reference sequence). CDR3 in amino acids: CASSQETGTGGDTEAFF. The CDR3 DNA reads TGTGCCAGCAGCCAAGAGACCGGGACAGGGGGCGACACTGAAGCTTTCTTT.

The chain is built from TRBV5-4 and TRBJ1-2; D call uncertain. The CDR3 contains 12 residues. Germline V gene data show CDR1 as SGHNT and CDR2 as YYREEE (reference sequence). V lost 4 bases to trimming and J lost 5 bases, with 9 bases between them. The CDR3 is CASSDRHYGYTF. DNA for the CDR3: TGTGCCAGCAGCGATCGACATTATGGCTACACCTTC.

The chain couples TRBV6-5 to TRBJ1-1, with D unclear. With 4 bases removed from V and 2 bases from J, the gap between germline ends came to 11 bases. CDR1 MNHEY and CDR2 SVGAGI come from the germline V gene. The CDR3 is 14 residues long. CDR3: CASSFRGFNTEAFF. The CDR3 coding sequence is TGTGCCAGCAGTTTCCGTGGCTTCAACACTGAAGCTTTCTTT.

The chain couples TRBV15 to TRBJ2-1, with D perhaps matching TRBD2 (6 bases). V gave up 6 bases and J gave up 5 bases, with 14 bases separating them. Germline CDR1 reads LNHNV; CDR2 reads YYDKDF (reference sequence). The CDR3 is made up of 14 amino acids. The CDR3 sequence: CATRVPGLNNEQFF. The CDR3, as DNA: TGTGCCACCAGAGTCCCGGGACTCAACAATGAGCAGTTCTTC.

The J gene is TRBJ1-1, the V gene TRBV11-2, with unresolved D. The CDR3 loop spans 17 amino acids. Germline values: CDR1 SGHAT, CDR2 FQNNGV. V shed 5 bases and J shed 6 bases, with 25 bases lying between them. CDR3 coding DNA: TGTGCCAGCAGCACTCGCCCCGAGCGGGGAACGACGGCTGAAGCTTTCTTT. It is translated as CASSTRPERGTTAEAFF.

The gene calls are TRBV10-3 and TRBJ1-3; a possible D gene is TRBD1 (6 bases). This CDR3 is built from 12 residues. Germline CDR1 and CDR2: ENHRY and SYGVKD. Deletions cut 5 bases from V and 9 bases from J, with 11 bases between. In nucleotides, the CDR3 is TGTGCCATCAGTTGGGACACTTCCACCATATATTTT. It encodes CAISWDTSTIYF.

V is TRBV7-2 and J is TRBJ2-4; no clear D gene. This CDR3 is 14 amino acids long. The germline V and J ends were trimmed by 8 bases and 0 bases, with 11 bases remaining between them. The germline V gene encodes CDR1 SGHTA and CDR2 FQGNSA. CDR3 DNA sequence: TGTGCCAGCTGGCGGAACCTAGCCAAAAACATTCAGTACTTC. Protein product: CASWRNLAKNIQYF.

The V and J genes are TRBV4-3 and TRBJ2-2; TRBD2 aligns across 9 bases. This CDR3 spans 18 amino acids. Germline V CDR1 and CDR2: LGHNA, YSLEER. The trim removed 3 bases at V and 7 bases at J, leaving 15 bases unmatched. The CDR3 DNA is TGCGCCAGCAGCCAGGGTTGGGGTAGGCGGGGGGGAATCGGGGAGCTGTTTTTT. This gives the protein CASSQGWGRRGGIGELFF.

The chain has TRBV19 and TRBJ2-7; D is perhaps TRBD1 (6 bases). V was pared by 3 bases and J by 3 bases, with 9 bases between. Germline CDR1 is LNHDA and CDR2 is SQIVND (reference sequence). CDR3 length: 13 amino acids. CDR3 nucleotides: TGTGCCAGTAGTATTTCGGACAGCTACGAGCAGTACTTC. It translates to CASSISDSYEQYF.

This chain uses TRBV5-1 with TRBJ2-5; tentative D call: TRBD1 (5 bases). This CDR3 has 14 residues. Germline CDR1 is SGHRS and CDR2 is YFSETQ. V was shortened by 2 bases and J by 2 bases, with 10 bases between the two germline ends. CDR3 protein: CASSFQGAQETQYF. The CDR3 region has the DNA TGCGCCAGCAGCTTCCAAGGGGCGCAAGAGACCCAGTACTTC.

This clone showed up just once. V and J are TRBV6-5 and TRBJ1-1; no clear D gene. The CDR3 spans 14 residues. Deletions cut 9 bases from V and 0 bases from J, with 14 bases between. Germline assignment: CDR1 MNHEY and CDR2 SVGAGI. DNA for the CDR3: TGTGCCAGTAGGCGGACTTTTATGAACACTGAAGCTTTCTTT. Translation gives CASRRTFMNTEAFF.

This chain uses TRBV29-1 with TRBJ2-3; TRBD2 aligns across 9 bases. Trimming took 7 bases from V and 0 from J; bases not matched to a gene: 5. Per the germline V gene, CDR1 is SQVTM and CDR2 is ANQGSEA. This CDR3 comprises 14 residues. The CDR3 loop is CSAQTSGSTDTQYF. CDR3 sequence (DNA): TGCAGCGCCCAAACTAGCGGGAGCACAGATACGCAGTATTTT.

This clone was observed a handful of times. The chain has TRBV6-5 and TRBJ1-1; no definite D call. The V and J ends lost 2 bases and 1 base respectively, with 5 bases between them. CDR1 and CDR2 (germline): MNHEY, SVGAGI. The CDR3 runs 13 residues. The CDR3 DNA sequence: TGTGCCAGCAGTTACGCGCAGAACACTGAAGCTTTCTTT. Amino acid sequence: CASSYAQNTEAFF.

This chain connects TRBV27 to TRBJ1-5, with a possible D match to TRBD1 (6 bases). This CDR3 spans 15 amino acids. Germline loops: CDR1 MNHEY, CDR2 SMNVEV (reference sequence). Trimming shortened V by 4 bases and J by 4 bases, and 14 bases separated the two germline ends. Here the CDR3 DNA reads TGTGCCAGCAGTTCGATAAGGGGGGGTAATCAGCCCCAGCATTTT. This sequence encodes CASSSIRGGNQPQHF.

The V and J genes are TRBV30 and TRBJ1-1; maybe TRBD1 (5 bases). Trimming cost V 0 bases and J 10 bases, with 9 bases left between them. The CDR3 runs 11 residues. Germline assignment: CDR1 GTSNPN and CDR2 SVGIG (reference sequence). CDR3 protein: CAWSVSDRAFF. The CDR3 DNA sequence: TGTGCCTGGAGTGTAAGTGACAGAGCTTTCTTT.

Notes on this clone: Additional DNA sequences in this sample encode the identical CDR3. V usage is TRBV7-2 and J usage is TRBJ1-1; no clear D. The CDR3 consists of 14 residues. Per germline, CDR1 SGHTA and CDR2 FQGNSA. V lost 6 bases and J 0 bases, leaving 11 bases between the germline ends. As DNA, the CDR3 is TGTGCCAGCAGTCGGACGGGGATGAACACTGAAGCTTTCTTT. Amino acid sequence: CASSRTGMNTEAFF.

The rearrangement uses TRBV5-1 and TRBJ1-5; TRBD1 matches 9 bases. The CDR3 has 14 amino acids. The J segment lost 6 bases and the V segment lost 9 bases, leaving 10 bases of the junction unmatched. Germline assignment: CDR1 SGHRS and CDR2 YFSETQ. CDR3 loop: CAIPLQGASQPQHF. CDR3 coding DNA: TGCGCCATACCTCTACAGGGGGCTAGTCAGCCCCAGCATTTT.

The V gene is TRBV7-9, the J gene TRBJ1-1; D is uncertain. The CDR3 length is 12 residues. V gave up 3 bases and J gave up 5 bases, with 7 bases separating them. Germline CDR1 and CDR2: SEHNR and FQNEAQ (reference sequence). DNA for the CDR3: TGTGCCAGCAGCTTCGAGGGTACTGAAGCTTTCTTT. Encoded protein: CASSFEGTEAFF.